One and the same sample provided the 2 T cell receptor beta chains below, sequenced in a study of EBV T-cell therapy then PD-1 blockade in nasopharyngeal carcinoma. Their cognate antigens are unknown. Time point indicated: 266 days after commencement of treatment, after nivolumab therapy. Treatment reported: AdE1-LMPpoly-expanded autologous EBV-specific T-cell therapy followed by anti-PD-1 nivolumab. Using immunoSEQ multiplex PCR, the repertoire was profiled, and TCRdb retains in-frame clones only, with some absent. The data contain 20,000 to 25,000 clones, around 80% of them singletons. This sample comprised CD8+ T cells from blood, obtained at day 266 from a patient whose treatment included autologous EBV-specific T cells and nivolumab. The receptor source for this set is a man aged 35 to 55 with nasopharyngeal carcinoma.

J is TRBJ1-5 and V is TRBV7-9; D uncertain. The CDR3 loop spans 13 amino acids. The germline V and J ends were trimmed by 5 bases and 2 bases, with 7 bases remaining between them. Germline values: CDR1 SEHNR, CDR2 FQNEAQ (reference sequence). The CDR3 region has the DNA TGTGCCAGCAGCCCCCCGGGCAATCAGCCCCAGCATTTT. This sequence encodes CASSPPGNQPQHF.

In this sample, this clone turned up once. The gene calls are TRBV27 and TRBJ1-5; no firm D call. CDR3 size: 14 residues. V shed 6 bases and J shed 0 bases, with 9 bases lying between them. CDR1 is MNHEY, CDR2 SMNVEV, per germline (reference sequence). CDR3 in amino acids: CASSGRPSNQPQHF. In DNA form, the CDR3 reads TGTGCCAGCAGCGGGAGGCCTAGCAATCAGCCCCAGCATTTT.